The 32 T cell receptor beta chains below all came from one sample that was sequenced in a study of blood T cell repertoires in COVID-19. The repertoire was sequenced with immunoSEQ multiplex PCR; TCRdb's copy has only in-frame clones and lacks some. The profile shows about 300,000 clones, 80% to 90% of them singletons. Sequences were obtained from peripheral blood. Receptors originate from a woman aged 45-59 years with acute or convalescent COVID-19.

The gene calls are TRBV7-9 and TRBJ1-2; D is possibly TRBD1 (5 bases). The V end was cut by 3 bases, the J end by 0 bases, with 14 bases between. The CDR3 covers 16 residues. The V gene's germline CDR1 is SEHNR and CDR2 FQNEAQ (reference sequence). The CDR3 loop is CASSFPGLGANYGYTF. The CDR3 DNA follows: TGTGCCAGCAGCTTCCCGGGACTGGGAGCTAACTATGGCTACACCTTC.

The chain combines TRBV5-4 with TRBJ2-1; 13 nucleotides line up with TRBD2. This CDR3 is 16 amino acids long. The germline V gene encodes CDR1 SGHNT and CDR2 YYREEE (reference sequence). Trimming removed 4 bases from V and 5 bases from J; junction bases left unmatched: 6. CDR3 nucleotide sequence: TGTGCCAGCAGCCTCGCGGGACTAGCGGGGAACAATGAGCAGTTCTTC. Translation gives CASSLAGLAGNNEQFF.

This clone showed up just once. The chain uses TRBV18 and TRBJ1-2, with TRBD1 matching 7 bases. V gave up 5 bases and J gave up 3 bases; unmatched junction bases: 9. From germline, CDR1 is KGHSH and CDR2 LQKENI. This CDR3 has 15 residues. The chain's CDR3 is CASSLAGGKDYGYTF. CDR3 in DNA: TGTGCCAGCTCATTGGCAGGGGGGAAGGACTATGGCTACACCTTC.

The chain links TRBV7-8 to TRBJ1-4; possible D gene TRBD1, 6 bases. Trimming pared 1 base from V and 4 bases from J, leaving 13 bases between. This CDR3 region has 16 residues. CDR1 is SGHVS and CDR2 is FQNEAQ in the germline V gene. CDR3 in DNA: TGTGCCAGCAGCTTAGTAGAAAGGGGGTATAATGAAAAACTGTTTTTT. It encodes CASSLVERGYNEKLFF.

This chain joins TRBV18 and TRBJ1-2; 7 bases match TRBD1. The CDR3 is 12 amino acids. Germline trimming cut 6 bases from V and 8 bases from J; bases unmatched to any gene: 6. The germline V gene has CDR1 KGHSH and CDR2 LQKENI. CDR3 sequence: CASSPTGVGYTF. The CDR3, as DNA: TGTGCCAGCTCCCCTACAGGGGTCGGCTACACCTTC.

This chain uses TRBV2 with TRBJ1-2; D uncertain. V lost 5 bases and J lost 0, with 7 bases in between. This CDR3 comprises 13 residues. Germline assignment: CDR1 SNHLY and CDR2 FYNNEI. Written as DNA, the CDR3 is TGTGCCAGCAGTCTACAGCCTAACTATGGCTACACCTTC. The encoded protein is CASSLQPNYGYTF.

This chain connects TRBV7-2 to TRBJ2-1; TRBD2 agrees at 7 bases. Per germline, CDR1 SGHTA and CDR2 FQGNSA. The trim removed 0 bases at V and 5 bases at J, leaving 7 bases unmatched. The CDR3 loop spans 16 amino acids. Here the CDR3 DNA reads TGTGCCAGCAGCTTAGCGCTGGCGGGAGTCGACAATGAGCAGTTCTTC. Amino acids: CASSLALAGVDNEQFF.

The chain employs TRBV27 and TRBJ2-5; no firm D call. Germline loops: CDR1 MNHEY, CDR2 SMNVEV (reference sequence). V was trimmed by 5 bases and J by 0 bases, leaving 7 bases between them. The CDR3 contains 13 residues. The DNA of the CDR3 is TGTGCCAGCAGTAAATCGTACCAAGAGACCCAGTACTTC. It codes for CASSKSYQETQYF.

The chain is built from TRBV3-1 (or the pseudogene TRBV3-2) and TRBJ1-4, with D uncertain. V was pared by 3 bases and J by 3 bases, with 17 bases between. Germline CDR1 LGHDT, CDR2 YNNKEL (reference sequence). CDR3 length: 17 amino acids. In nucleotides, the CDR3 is TGTGCCAGCAGCCACCCCCGGCAGGTGGGAGCTAATGAAAAACTGTTTTTT. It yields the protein CASSHPRQVGANEKLFF.

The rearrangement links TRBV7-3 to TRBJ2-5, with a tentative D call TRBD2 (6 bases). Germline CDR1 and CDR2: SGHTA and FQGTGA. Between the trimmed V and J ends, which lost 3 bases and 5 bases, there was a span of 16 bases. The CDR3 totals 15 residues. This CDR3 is CASSLKGRGMETQYF. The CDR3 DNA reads TGTGCCAGCAGCTTGAAGGGACGGGGGATGGAGACCCAGTACTTC.

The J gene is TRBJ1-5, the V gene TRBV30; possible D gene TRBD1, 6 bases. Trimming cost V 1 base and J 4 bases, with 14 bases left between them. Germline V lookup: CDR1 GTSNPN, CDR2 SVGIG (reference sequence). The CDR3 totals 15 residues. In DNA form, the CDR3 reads TGTGCCTGGAGTGCTCTCGGACAGTATAATCAGCCCCAGCATTTT. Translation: CAWSALGQYNQPQHF.

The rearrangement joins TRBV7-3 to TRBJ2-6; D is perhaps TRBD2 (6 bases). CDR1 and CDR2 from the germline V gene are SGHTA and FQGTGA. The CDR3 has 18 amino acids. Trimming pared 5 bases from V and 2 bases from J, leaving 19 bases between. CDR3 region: CASSGGSTGTTGANVLTF. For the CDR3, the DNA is TGTGCCAGCAGCGGAGGGTCAACGGGCACGACTGGGGCCAACGTCCTGACTTTC.

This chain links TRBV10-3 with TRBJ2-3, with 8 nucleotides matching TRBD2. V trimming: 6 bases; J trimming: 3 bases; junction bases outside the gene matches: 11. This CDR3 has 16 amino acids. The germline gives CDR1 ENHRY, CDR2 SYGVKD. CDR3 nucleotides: TGTGCCATCAGGGGCAAAGCGGGAGTGGGGACAGATACGCAGTATTTT. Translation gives CAIRGKAGVGTDTQYF.

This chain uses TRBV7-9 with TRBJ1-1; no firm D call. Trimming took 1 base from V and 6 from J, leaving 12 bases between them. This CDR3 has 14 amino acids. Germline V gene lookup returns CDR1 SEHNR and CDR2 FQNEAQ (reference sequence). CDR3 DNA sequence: TGTGCCAGCAGCTTAGGCTCCAGTATACCTGAAGCTTTCTTT. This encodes CASSLGSSIPEAFF.

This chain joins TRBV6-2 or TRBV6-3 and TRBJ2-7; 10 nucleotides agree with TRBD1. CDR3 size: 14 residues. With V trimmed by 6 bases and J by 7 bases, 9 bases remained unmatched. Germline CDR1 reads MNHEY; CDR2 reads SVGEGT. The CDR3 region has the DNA TGTGCCAGCAGCCGAAGACAGGGGGCAGGGGAGCAGTACTTC. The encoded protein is CASSRRQGAGEQYF.

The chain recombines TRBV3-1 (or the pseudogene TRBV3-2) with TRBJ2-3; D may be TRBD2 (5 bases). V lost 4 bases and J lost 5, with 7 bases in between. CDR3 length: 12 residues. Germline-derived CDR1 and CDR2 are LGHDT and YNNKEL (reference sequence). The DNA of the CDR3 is TGTGCCAGCAGCCCGGGGAGAGATACGCAGTATTTT. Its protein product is CASSPGRDTQYF.

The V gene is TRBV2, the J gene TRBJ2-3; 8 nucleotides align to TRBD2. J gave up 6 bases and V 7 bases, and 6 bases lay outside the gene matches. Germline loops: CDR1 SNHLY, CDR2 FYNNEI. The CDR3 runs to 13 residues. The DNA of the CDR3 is TGTGCCAGCAATCCCGGGAGGGCGGATACGCAGTATTTT. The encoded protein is CASNPGRADTQYF.

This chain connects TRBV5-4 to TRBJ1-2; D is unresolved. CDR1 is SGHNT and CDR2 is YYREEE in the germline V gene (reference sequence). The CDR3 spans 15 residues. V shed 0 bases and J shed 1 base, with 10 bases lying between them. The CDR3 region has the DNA TGTGCCAGCAGCTTGGCAGTCGGGGATAACTATGGCTACACCTTC. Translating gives CASSLAVGDNYGYTF. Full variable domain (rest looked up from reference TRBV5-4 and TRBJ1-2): ETGVTQSPTHLIKTRGQQVTLRCSSQSGHNTVSWYQQALGQGPQFIFQYYREEENGRGNFPPRFSGLQFPNYSSELNVNALELDDSALYLCASSLAVGDNYGYTFGSGTRLTVV.

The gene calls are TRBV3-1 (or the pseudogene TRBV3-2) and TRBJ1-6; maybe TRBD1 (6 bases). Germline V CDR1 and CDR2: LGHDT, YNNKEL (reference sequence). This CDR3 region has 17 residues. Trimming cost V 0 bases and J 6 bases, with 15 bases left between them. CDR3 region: CASSQEGRGRGNSPLHF. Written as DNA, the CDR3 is TGTGCCAGCAGCCAAGAAGGAAGGGGCAGGGGTAATTCACCCCTCCACTTT.

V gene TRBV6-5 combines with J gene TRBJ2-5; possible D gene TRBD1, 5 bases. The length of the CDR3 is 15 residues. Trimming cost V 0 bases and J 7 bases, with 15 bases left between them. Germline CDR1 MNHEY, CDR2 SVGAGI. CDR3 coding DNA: TGTGCCAGCAGTTACTCGACAGACGCCGACGGGACCCAGTACTTC. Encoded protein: CASSYSTDADGTQYF.

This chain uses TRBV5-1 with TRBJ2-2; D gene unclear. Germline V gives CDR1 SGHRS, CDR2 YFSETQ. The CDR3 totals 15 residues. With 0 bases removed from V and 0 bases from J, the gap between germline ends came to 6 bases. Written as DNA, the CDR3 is TGCGCCAGCAGCTTGGGGCAGTCGAACACCGGGGAGCTGTTTTTT. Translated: CASSLGQSNTGELFF.

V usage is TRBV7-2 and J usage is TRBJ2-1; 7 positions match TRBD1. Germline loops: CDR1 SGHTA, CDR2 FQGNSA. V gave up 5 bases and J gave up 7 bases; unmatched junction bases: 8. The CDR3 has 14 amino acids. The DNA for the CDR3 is TGTGCCAGCAGCACGTCGCCACAGGGGAATGAGCAGTTCTTC. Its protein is CASSTSPQGNEQFF.

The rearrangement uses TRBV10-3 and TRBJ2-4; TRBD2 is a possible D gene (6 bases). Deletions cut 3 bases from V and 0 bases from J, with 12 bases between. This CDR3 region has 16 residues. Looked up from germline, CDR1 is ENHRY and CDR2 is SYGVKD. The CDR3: CAISDRRDLAKNIQYF. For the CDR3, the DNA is TGTGCCATCAGTGACAGGCGGGACCTAGCCAAAAACATTCAGTACTTC.

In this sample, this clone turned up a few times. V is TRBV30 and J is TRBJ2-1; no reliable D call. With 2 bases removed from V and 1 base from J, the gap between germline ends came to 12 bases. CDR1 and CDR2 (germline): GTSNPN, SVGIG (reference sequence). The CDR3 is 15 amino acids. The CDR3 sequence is CAWSPSATSYNEQFF. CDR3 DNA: TGTGCCTGGAGTCCATCAGCGACGTCCTACAATGAGCAGTTCTTC.

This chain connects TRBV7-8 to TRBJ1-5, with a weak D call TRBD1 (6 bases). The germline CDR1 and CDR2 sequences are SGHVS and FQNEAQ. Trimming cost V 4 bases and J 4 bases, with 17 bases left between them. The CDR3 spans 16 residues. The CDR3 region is CASSSPSGAANQPQHF. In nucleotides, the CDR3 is TGTGCCAGCAGCTCTCCCTCAGGGGCAGCAAATCAGCCCCAGCATTTT.

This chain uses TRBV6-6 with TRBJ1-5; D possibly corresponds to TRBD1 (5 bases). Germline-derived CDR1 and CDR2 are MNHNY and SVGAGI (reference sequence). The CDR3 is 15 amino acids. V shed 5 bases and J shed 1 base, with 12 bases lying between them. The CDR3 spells CASSGLQASNQPQHF. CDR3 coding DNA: TGTGCCAGCAGTGGGCTACAGGCGAGCAATCAGCCCCAGCATTTT.

The CDR3 here is CATSPGGAGYTF. As DNA, the CDR3 is TGTGCCACCAGTCCGGGGGGCGCAGGCTACACCTTC. V and J are TRBV24-1 and TRBJ1-2, with D perhaps TRBD1 (6 bases). Deletions cut 6 bases from V and 8 bases from J, with 12 bases between. Germline assignment: CDR1 KGHDR and CDR2 SFDVKD. This CDR3 has 12 residues.

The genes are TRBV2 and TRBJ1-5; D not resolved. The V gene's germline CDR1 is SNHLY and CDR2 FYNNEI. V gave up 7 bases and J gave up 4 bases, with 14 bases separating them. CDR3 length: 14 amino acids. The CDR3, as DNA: TGTGCCAGCACTAAAGGACGGGGAAATCAGCCCCAGCATTTT. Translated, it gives CASTKGRGNQPQHF.

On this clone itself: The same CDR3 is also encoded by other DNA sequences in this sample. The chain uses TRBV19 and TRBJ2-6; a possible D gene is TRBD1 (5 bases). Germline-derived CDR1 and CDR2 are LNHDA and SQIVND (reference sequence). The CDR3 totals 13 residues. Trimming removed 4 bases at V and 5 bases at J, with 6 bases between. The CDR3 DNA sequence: TGTGCCAGTAGTAGGGGCTGGGCCAACGTCCTGACTTTC. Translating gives CASSRGWANVLTF.

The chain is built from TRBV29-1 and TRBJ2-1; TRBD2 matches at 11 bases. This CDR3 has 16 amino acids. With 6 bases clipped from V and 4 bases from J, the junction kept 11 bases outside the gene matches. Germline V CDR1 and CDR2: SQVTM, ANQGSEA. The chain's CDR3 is CSVRLGLAGEYNEQFF. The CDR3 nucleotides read TGCAGCGTCAGACTAGGACTAGCGGGCGAATACAATGAGCAGTTCTTC.

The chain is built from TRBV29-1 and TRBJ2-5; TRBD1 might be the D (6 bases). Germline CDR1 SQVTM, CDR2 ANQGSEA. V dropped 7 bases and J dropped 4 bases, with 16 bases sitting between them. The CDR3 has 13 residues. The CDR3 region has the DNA TGCAGCGGGGCCCCGGGACAACGAGAGACCCAGTACTTC. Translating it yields CSGAPGQRETQYF.

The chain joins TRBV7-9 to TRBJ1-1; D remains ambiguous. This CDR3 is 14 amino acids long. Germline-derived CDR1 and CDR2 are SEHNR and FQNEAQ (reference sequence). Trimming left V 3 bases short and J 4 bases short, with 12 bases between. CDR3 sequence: CASSFGGDGTEAFF. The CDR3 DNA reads TGTGCCAGCAGCTTCGGCGGTGACGGCACTGAAGCTTTCTTT.